This T cell receptor (beta chain) was captured in a study of PD-1 blockade in classical Hodgkin lymphoma. Each patient experienced a relapse that followed autologous stem cell transplantation, and brentuximab vedotin exposure varied. Per germline, CDR1 SNHLY and CDR2 FYNNEI. The CDR3 totals 14 residues. V was shortened by 8 bases and J by 1 base, with 11 bases between the two germline ends. This clone was recorded only once. Method: immunoSEQ multiplex PCR; TCRdb's copy keeps in-frame clones and lacks some. The profile covers approximately 99,000 clones, with roughly 81% appearing a single time and 16% taken by the ten largest.

The TCR was taken from a human donor with classical Hodgkin lymphoma. Sequencing used peripheral blood mononuclear cells (PBMCs), obtained before the second cycle of nivolumab. V is TRBV2 and J is TRBJ2-2; TRBD2 might be the D (5 bases). In DNA form, the CDR3 reads TGTGCCAGCCAGAAGAGGGTGAACACCGGGGAGCTGTTTTTT. Its protein is CASQKRVNTGELFF.